The next 28 T cell receptor beta chains were all read from a single sample in a study of vaccination and CD4 T cells after COVID-19. Each CDR3 protein is one row after TCRdb ran MiXCR on the PCR reads. This sample has 15,000 to 20,000 distinct CDR3 sequences, with 55% to 65% found just once. Material: CD4+ T cells from blood, obtained before SARS-CoV-2 vaccination. All receptors come from a human donor who had recovered from COVID-19.

This chain uses TRBV12-3 or TRBV12-4 with TRBJ2-5; 11 bases line up with TRBD2. V was clipped by 5 bases and J by 2 bases; unmatched bases: 16. This CDR3 has 19 residues. The CDR3 spells CASSLETSGMSWAQETQYF. DNA of the CDR3: TGTGCCAGCAGTCTCGAGACTAGCGGGATGTCTTGGGCGCAAGAGACCCAGTACTTC.

The rearrangement links TRBV7-8 to TRBJ2-2; TRBD1 might be the D (5 bases). This CDR3 has 16 amino acids. V dropped 2 bases and J dropped 5 bases, with 15 bases sitting between them. Germline CDR1 reads SGHVS; CDR2 reads FQNEAQ. The CDR3 spells CASSLRRDRPTGELFF. CDR3 DNA sequence: TGTGCCAGCAGCTTACGGCGAGACAGACCTACCGGGGAGCTGTTTTTT.

The V call is TRBV19, the J call TRBJ1-6, with 7 bases matching TRBD1. The germline V gene has CDR1 LNHDA and CDR2 SQIVND (reference sequence). After removal of 7 bases from V and 6 bases from J, the junction contained 9 bases not matched to a gene. CDR3 length: 15 amino acids. The CDR3 DNA reads as TGTGCCAGTACGCTCCGACAGGGTAGTAATTCACCCCTCCACTTT. Protein sequence: CASTLRQGSNSPLHF.

The chain recombines TRBV28 with TRBJ2-3; 11 bases agree with TRBD2. The CDR3 totals 15 residues. Trimming removed 6 bases from V and 1 base from J; junction bases left unmatched: 3. CDR1 and CDR2 (germline): MDHEN, SYDVKM. CDR3 DNA sequence: TGTGCCAGCAGGTTAGCGGGAGGGGGCACAGATACGCAGTATTTT. It specifies CASRLAGGGTDTQYF.

The rearrangement links TRBV28 to TRBJ2-7; possibly TRBD2 for D (6 bases). Trimming took off 6 bases at V and 3 bases at J, with 18 bases between the two ends. This CDR3 is built from 15 residues. Germline CDR1 reads MDHEN; CDR2 reads SYDVKM. This chain's CDR3 is CASRVISGTYYEQYF. The CDR3 DNA reads TGTGCCAGCAGGGTAATTTCCGGGACTTACTACGAGCAGTACTTC. Full variable domain (rest looked up from reference TRBV28 and TRBJ2-7): DVKVTQSSRYLVKRTGEKVFLECVQDMDHENMFWYRQDPGLGLRLIYFSYDVKMKEKGDIPEGYSVSREKKERFSLILESASTNQTSMYLCASRVISGTYYEQYFGPGTRLTVT.

V gene TRBV20-1 combines with J gene TRBJ2-5, with TRBD2 identical over 7 bases. Germline trimming cut 3 bases from V and 4 bases from J; bases unmatched to any gene: 2. CDR1 DFQATT and CDR2 SNEGSKA come from the germline V gene (reference sequence). CDR3 length: 12 amino acids. CDR3 sequence (DNA): TGCAGTGCTAGCCGACTAGCAGAGACCCAGTACTTC. Protein product: CSASRLAETQYF.

In its sample, this clonotype was seen a few times. The genes are TRBV6-4 and TRBJ2-3, with D possibly matching TRBD2 (5 bases). V lost 0 bases, J lost 0 bases, and 7 bases lay in between. This CDR3 comprises 15 residues. CDR1 and CDR2 from the germline V gene are MRHNA and SNTAGT. CDR3 in DNA: TGTGCCAGCAGTGACTCGGCGGGTAGCACAGATACGCAGTATTTT. This translates into CASSDSAGSTDTQYF.

The chain links TRBV30 to TRBJ1-1; 9 bases are shared with TRBD1. This CDR3 spans 13 amino acids. Unmatched junction bases numbered 5, after V lost 5 bases and J lost 4 bases. Germline V gene data show CDR1 as GTSNPN and CDR2 as SVGIG (reference sequence). The CDR3 sequence is CAWATGGVTEAFF. The CDR3 DNA reads as TGTGCCTGGGCGACAGGGGGAGTCACTGAAGCTTTCTTT. Full variable domain (missing parts from reference TRBV30 and TRBJ1-1): SQTIHQWPATLVQPVGSPLSLECTVEGTSNPNLYWYRQAAGRGLQLLFYSVGIGQISSEVPQNLSASRPQDRQFILSSKKLLLSDSGFYLCAWATGGVTEAFFGQGTRLTVV.

The chain employs TRBV6-2 or TRBV6-3 and TRBJ2-3; 10 bases are a match to TRBD2. Germline V gene data show CDR1 as MNHEY and CDR2 as SVGEGT. This CDR3 has 18 residues. With V trimmed by 0 bases and J by 4 bases, 10 bases remained unmatched. CDR3 DNA: TGTGCCAGCAGTTACTCGACGGCTAGCGGGAGTGGATCAGATACGCAGTATTTT. Translating it yields CASSYSTASGSGSDTQYF.

About this clonotype: A junction end diverges from the germline sequence, so it may reflect a read error. V gene TRBV29-1 combines with J gene TRBJ2-5; 9 bases align to TRBD2. The CDR3 consists of 12 residues. Germline-derived CDR1 and CDR2 are SQVTM and ANQGSEA. CDR3 nucleotides: TGTCTAGCGGGAAAGCCCCAAGAGACCCAGTACTTC. Its protein is CLAGKPQETQYF.

The chain is built from TRBV7-2 and TRBJ2-5; no clear D gene. CDR3 length: 15 residues. Germline CDR1 SGHTA, CDR2 FQGNSA. Trimming shortened V by 4 bases and J by 3 bases, and 15 bases separated the two germline ends. The CDR3 spells CASSSLLGKEETQYF. DNA of the CDR3: TGTGCCAGCAGCTCCCTCCTTGGAAAGGAAGAGACCCAGTACTTC. Looking up the rest from reference TRBV7-2 and TRBJ2-5 gives the full variable domain: GAGVSQSPSNKVTEKGKDVELRCDPISGHTALYWYRQSLGQGLEFLIYFQGNSAPDKSGLPSDRFSAERTGGSVSTLTIQRTQQEDSAVYLCASSSLLGKEETQYFGPGTRLLVL.

This chain connects TRBV27 to TRBJ2-7; perhaps TRBD2 as D (6 bases). Trimming removed 6 bases at V and 0 bases at J, with 18 bases between. CDR1 is MNHEY, CDR2 SMNVEV, per germline (reference sequence). The CDR3 spans 16 residues. The CDR3 is CASRRGLTPSSYEQYF. The CDR3 DNA sequence: TGTGCCAGCAGACGAGGACTAACCCCAAGCTCCTACGAGCAGTACTTC.

This chain connects TRBV20-1 to TRBJ2-5; D not resolved. This CDR3 is built from 12 residues. The ends were cut back, 5 bases at V and 0 bases at J, with 7 bases in the middle. Germline V gene sequence: CDR1 DFQATT, CDR2 SNEGSKA (reference sequence). The CDR3 coding sequence is TGCAGTGCTGTGACGTACCAAGAGACCCAGTACTTC. Its translation is CSAVTYQETQYF.

The genes are TRBV6-5 and TRBJ2-2; D ambiguous. The germline V and J ends were trimmed by 1 base and 4 bases, with 4 bases remaining between them. The CDR3 runs to 13 residues. The germline gives CDR1 MNHEY, CDR2 SVGAGI. The CDR3 coding sequence is TGTGCCAGCAGTTACTTTAGCACCGGGGAGCTGTTTTTT. Amino acids: CASSYFSTGELFF.

This chain joins TRBV5-4 and TRBJ2-7, with TRBD2 matching over 8 bases. The CDR3 consists of 15 residues. Germline V gene sequence: CDR1 SGHNT, CDR2 YYREEE (reference sequence). Trimming took 5 bases from V and 2 from J; bases not matched to a gene: 9. CDR3 sequence (DNA): TGTGCCAGCAGGAGGGGACTAGATGCCCCCTACGAGCAGTACTTC. Its protein is CASRRGLDAPYEQYF.

This rearrangement joins TRBV6-1 to TRBJ2-7, with TRBD1 matching over 9 bases. Germline CDR1 is MNHNS and CDR2 is SASEGT. CDR3 size: 12 residues. J was trimmed by 3 bases and V by 9 bases; bases with no gene match: 3. DNA of the CDR3: TGTGCCAGTTGGGACAGGGTCTACGAGCAGTACTTC. Its translation: CASWDRVYEQYF.

The rearrangement links TRBV4-1 to TRBJ2-7; 11 positions match TRBD2. The V and J ends lost 1 base and 4 bases, in that order; junction bases with no gene match: 3. The CDR3 length is 15 residues. Germline values: CDR1 MGHRA, CDR2 YSYEKL. CDR3 sequence reads: CASSQGLAGGYEQYF. The CDR3 DNA is TGCGCCAGCAGCCAAGGATTAGCGGGAGGGTACGAGCAGTACTTC.

This clonotype was counted a few times. In nucleotides, the CDR3 is TGTGCCAGCAGCCGACCCGGGACAGGGTGGACTGAAGCTTTCTTT. It specifies CASSRPGTGWTEAFF. This chain connects TRBV6-1 to TRBJ1-1; 9 bases map to TRBD1. CDR1 and CDR2 from the germline V gene are MNHNS and SASEGT. The CDR3 runs to 15 residues. After removal of 6 bases from V and 5 bases from J, the junction contained 10 bases not matched to a gene.

This chain connects TRBV5-1 to TRBJ1-5; TRBD1 aligns across 10 bases. The V segment lost 2 bases and the J segment 4 bases; nucleotides outside the gene matches: 12. The CDR3 has 18 residues. CDR1 and CDR2 from the germline V gene are SGHRS and YFSETQ. The CDR3 DNA sequence: TGCGCCAGCAGCTTCCGGGACAGGGGCGCGATGAGGAATCAGCCCCAGCATTTT. This codes for CASSFRDRGAMRNQPQHF.

The chain combines TRBV6-1 with TRBJ2-3; 11 bases are shared with TRBD2. The CDR3 spans 19 residues. The germline gives CDR1 MNHNS, CDR2 SASEGT. V shed 6 bases and J 4 bases; nucleotides not matched to a gene: 18. Here the CDR3 DNA reads TGTGCCAGCAGACCTGGGACTAGCGGCAACCCTCGGGGAGCAGATACGCAGTATTTT. Protein sequence: CASRPGTSGNPRGADTQYF.

This clonotype was observed a single time. The chain links TRBV7-8 to TRBJ2-5; D ambiguous. Between the trimmed V and J ends, which lost 3 bases and 4 bases, there was a span of 9 bases. This CDR3 is 13 amino acids long. Looked up from germline, CDR1 is SGHVS and CDR2 is FQNEAQ. The CDR3 spells CASSLGYRETQYF. The CDR3, as DNA: TGTGCCAGCAGCTTGGGCTATCGAGAGACCCAGTACTTC.

This clonotype was counted only a few times. The chain couples TRBV7-2 to TRBJ1-1, with 10 bases that match TRBD1. The germline CDR1 and CDR2 sequences are SGHTA and FQGNSA. The CDR3 runs 15 residues. Trimming took 3 bases from V and 2 from J; bases not matched to a gene: 3. In DNA, the CDR3 is TGTGCCAGCAGCTTCCGGGACAGGGGAAACACTGAAGCTTTCTTT. It codes for CASSFRDRGNTEAFF.

This chain connects TRBV5-1 to TRBJ2-7; maybe TRBD1 (5 bases). The CDR3 has 14 residues. With 4 bases removed from V and 4 bases from J, the gap between germline ends came to 15 bases. The germline V gene encodes CDR1 SGHRS and CDR2 YFSETQ. DNA of the CDR3: TGCGCCAGCAGCCCGACAGAGGATTCTTACGAGCAGTACTTC. This encodes CASSPTEDSYEQYF.

This chain uses TRBV6-5 with TRBJ2-5; tentative D call: TRBD2 (5 bases). Trimming stripped 2 bases from V and 6 bases from J, with 13 bases between. This CDR3 contains 14 residues. From germline, CDR1 is MNHEY and CDR2 SVGAGI. For the CDR3, the DNA is TGTGCCAGCAGTTACGAGTCAAACGGGAAGACCCAGTACTTC. Residues: CASSYESNGKTQYF.

This chain connects TRBV20-1 to TRBJ2-3; no clear D gene. Germline V gene lookup returns CDR1 DFQATT and CDR2 SNEGSKA (reference sequence). The V and J ends lost 7 bases and 1 base respectively, with 15 bases between them. CDR3 length: 14 amino acids. In DNA form, the CDR3 reads TGCAGTGTTATACCTCCCGCCGGCACAGATACGCAGTATTTT. Its translation: CSVIPPAGTDTQYF.

V is TRBV11-2 and J is TRBJ2-3; 9 nucleotides line up with TRBD2. From germline, CDR1 is SGHAT and CDR2 FQNNGV. This CDR3 comprises 12 residues. CDR3 in amino acids: CASGRLTDTQYF. CDR3 in DNA: TGTGCAAGCGGGAGGTTAACAGATACGCAGTATTTT. The full variable domain, its missing parts supplied by reference TRBV11-2 and TRBJ2-3, is EAGVAQSPRYKIIEKRQSVAFWCNPISGHATLYWYQQILGQGPKLLIQFQNNGVVDDSQLPKDRFSAERLKGVDSTLKIQPAKLEDSAVYLCASGRLTDTQYFGPGTRLTVL.

This chain connects TRBV21-1 to TRBJ2-5; no check of the table's D call, TRBD1, against the DNA was made. TRBV21-1 is marked as a pseudogene. This CDR3 is built from 16 residues. The CDR3 DNA reads as TGTGCCAGCAGCAAAGTGGGGACACTGGTTAAGGAGACCCAGTACTTC. This encodes CASSKVGTLVKETQYF.

V usage is TRBV6-8 and J usage is TRBJ1-5, with 9 bases identical to TRBD1. V lost 8 bases, J lost 6 bases, and 17 bases stayed unmatched. The CDR3 is made up of 17 amino acids. Germline loops: CDR1 MNHGY, CDR2 SAAAGT. In DNA, the CDR3 is TGTGCCAGCGGACGGGACAGGGAGGAAGAGCGGGTTCAGCCCCAGCATTTT. Translating it yields CASGRDREEERVQPQHF.